This T cell receptor (beta chain) was captured in a study of graft-versus-host responses after intestinal transplantation. Study details: Multivisceral, liver-intestinal, or isolated intestinal transplants were received by the recipients. Study results and limitations: Recipient marrow harbored GvH clones, some of which surfaced first in ileum or blood. Allografts of patients with graft-donor T cell macrochimerism showed high graft-versus-host to host-versus-graft clone ratios.

V shed 5 bases, J shed 5 bases, and the junction held 9 bases outside the gene matches. Looked up from germline, CDR1 is SGHVS and CDR2 is FNYEAQ. This CDR3 is built from 15 residues. Lamina propria and intraepithelial lymphocytes were released by processing graft tissue. About this clone: Its antigen remains unknown.

Sequencing was performed with immunoSEQ multiplex PCR; in TCRdb, only in-frame clones are kept and a portion is missing. The repertoire holds about 14,000 clones, with 65% to 80% as singletons. Sequencing used ileum tissue, obtained 26 to 27 days after intestinal transplant. The source is a human patient who received an intestinal transplant, so some T cells may come from the graft donor. The chain couples TRBV7-6 to TRBJ2-1; 7 nucleotides line up with TRBD1. The DNA of the CDR3 is TGTGCCAGCAGCCCCGCCACAGGGGATGACAATGAGCAGTTCTTC. It codes for CASSPATGDDNEQFF. Full variable domain (rest looked up from reference TRBV7-6 and TRBJ2-1): GAGVSQSPRYKVTKRGQDVALRCDPISGHVSLYWYRQALGQGPEFLTYFNYEAQQDKSGLPNDRFSAERPEGSISTLTIQRTEQRDSAMYRCASSPATGDDNEQFFGPGTRLTVL.